These T cell receptor beta chains were read from a single sample in a study of blood T cell repertoires in COVID-19. This table comes from immunoSEQ multiplex PCR, and its TCRdb copy is limited to in-frame clones, with some not included. The sample contains approximately 400,000 clones, approximately 90% of which appear only once. Sequencing was carried out using peripheral blood. These receptors originate from a woman aged 45-65 years with COVID-19, enrolled during active disease. The CDR3 runs from the conserved cysteine through the conserved F or W. A D gene is named only where the DNA matches it firmly. Clone size is given for some rows only: seen once, a few or many times, or a class if the clone is expanded.

d_call	v_call	j_call	clone_size	cdr3_nt	cdr3_aa
.	TRBV2	TRBJ1-5	.	TGTGCCAGCAGTCTGGAGGGGCAGCCCCAGCATTTT	CASSLEGQPQHF
.	TRBV6-5	TRBJ1-3	.	TGTGCCAGCAGTCTCGGCGGCTCTGGAAACACCATATATTTT	CASSLGGSGNTIYF
.	TRBV2	TRBJ1-2	.	TGTGCCAGCAGTGACGGCTATGGCTACACCTTC	CASSDGYGYTF
TRBD2	TRBV18	TRBJ2-1	.	TGTGCCAGCTCACCCGGAGGACTAGTTGAACAGTTCTTC	CASSPGGLVEQFF
.	TRBV29-1	TRBJ1-5	.	TGCAGCGTTCAGCAGGGATCCGGTCAGCCCCAGCATTTT	CSVQQGSGQPQHF
.	TRBV24-1	TRBJ2-3	once	TGTGCCACCAGTGATAAAGTGGAGGTGCCAGATACGCAGTATTTT	CATSDKVEVPDTQYF
TRBD2	TRBV15	TRBJ2-1	.	TGTGCCACCAGCAGGGGACTAGCGGGGGGGTTCAATGAGCAGTTCTTC	CATSRGLAGGFNEQFF
.	TRBV4-1	TRBJ2-1	.	TGCGCCAGCAGCCAACCCCGAGAGCGCACCTACAATGAGCAGTTCTTC	CASSQPRERTYNEQFF
.	TRBV28	TRBJ2-7	.	TGTGCCAGCAGTTTGTCGCGCAGGGAGCAGTACTTC	CASSLSRREQYF
.	TRBV4-1	TRBJ1-1	.	TGCGCCAGCAGCCAACGGGTAAAGGCTGAAGCTTTCTTT	CASSQRVKAEAFF
TRBD1	TRBV7-9	TRBJ1-2	.	TGTGCCAGCAGCTTACCAACCGACAGGGGGCAGGGGGGCTACACCTTC	CASSLPTDRGQGGYTF
.	TRBV18	TRBJ1-5	.	TGTGCCAGCTCACGGGACATCGGGAATAGCAATCAGCCCCAGCATTTT	CASSRDIGNSNQPQHF
.	TRBV5-1	TRBJ2-3	.	TGCGCCAGCAGCTCCGGTGTTGGCGGGCAGACCACAGATACGCAGTATTTT	CASSSGVGGQTTDTQYF
TRBD1	TRBV7-9	TRBJ2-5	.	TGTGCCAGCAGCTTAGCAGGGGGCGAGACCCAGTACTTC	CASSLAGGETQYF
TRBD1	TRBV19	TRBJ1-4	.	TGTGCCAGTAGTCTCCGACAGGGGGCTAATGAAAAACTGTTTTTT	CASSLRQGANEKLFF
TRBD1	TRBV11-2	TRBJ1-2	.	TGTGCCAGCAGCCTATCCGGGACAGGGGCCTATGGCTACACCTTC	CASSLSGTGAYGYTF